This TCR beta chain was recorded in a study of T cell repertoires in cytomegalovirus infection. Study summary: Matching HLA type and CMV infection were both indicated by public TCR beta signatures. Study results and caveats: HLA-C-restricted TCR beta clonotypes specific for CMV led the ex vivo response. Totalled public TCR beta family frequency picked out people who carried CMV plus the relevant HLA.

This clonotype occurred many times. Its antigen is still unknown. The V end was cut by 0 bases, the J end by 14 bases, with 16 bases between. From germline, CDR1 is SGHTA and CDR2 FQGTGA. This CDR3 comprises 13 residues. TCRdb used MiXCR to reprocess the reads, holding one entry per CDR3 protein. The sample shows about a million distinct CDR3 sequences, approximately 30% of them seen only once. The sequences come from cultured CD8+ T cells from PBMCs, collected from culture after CMV antigen stimulation. The chain has TRBV7-3 and TRBJ1-1, with D possibly being TRBD1 (5 bases). The TCR was taken from a human donor in good health (CMV status not recorded). Some clones in this sample may be carry-over from other donors' samples. The CDR3 is CASSLTGTGRSFF. CDR3 bases: TGTGCCAGCAGCTTAACCGGGACTGGTCGGTCCTTCTTT.